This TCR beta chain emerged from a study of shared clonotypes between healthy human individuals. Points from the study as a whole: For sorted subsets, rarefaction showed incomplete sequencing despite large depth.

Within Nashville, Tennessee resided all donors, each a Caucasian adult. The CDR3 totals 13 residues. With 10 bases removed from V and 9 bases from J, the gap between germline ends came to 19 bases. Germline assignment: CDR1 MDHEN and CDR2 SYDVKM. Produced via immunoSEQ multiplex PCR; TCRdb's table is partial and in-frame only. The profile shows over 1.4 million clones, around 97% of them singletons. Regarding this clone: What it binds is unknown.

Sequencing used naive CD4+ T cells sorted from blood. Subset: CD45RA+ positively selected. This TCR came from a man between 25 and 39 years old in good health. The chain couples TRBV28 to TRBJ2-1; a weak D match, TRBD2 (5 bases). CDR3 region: CATHSVRGIEQFF. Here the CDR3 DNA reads TGTGCCACCCATAGCGTTCGTGGGATTGAGCAGTTCTTC.